What follows describes a single TCR beta chain. The target antigen is unknown. The data derive from a study of CD8+CD57+ T cells in acquired aplastic anemia. Genomic DNA acted as the template from which TCR beta VDJ combination and CDR3 sequence profiling were carried out. MiXCR, run by TCRdb on the reads, gives a single entry per CDR3 protein. The sample lists hundreds of thousands of distinct CDR3 sequences, 65% to 80% occurring once. Overall study results and limits: Approximately 27 CD8+ CDR3 sequences occurred in both the patients and the controls.

The germline CDR1 and CDR2 sequences are WSHSY and SAAADI. The J segment lost 0 bases and the V segment lost 2 bases, leaving 2 bases of the junction unmatched. The CDR3 runs 15 residues. The sequenced sample consisted of sorted CD4+, CD8+, or CD8+CD57+ T cells (not recorded which) from PBMCs. The TCR originated in a human donor in good health, serving as a control. The gene calls are TRBV10-2 and TRBJ1-1; the match to TRBD1 covers 8 bases. The CDR3 here is CASSERQGMNTEAFF. The CDR3 DNA is TGCGCCAGCAGTGAGAGACAGGGGATGAACACTGAAGCTTTCTTT.